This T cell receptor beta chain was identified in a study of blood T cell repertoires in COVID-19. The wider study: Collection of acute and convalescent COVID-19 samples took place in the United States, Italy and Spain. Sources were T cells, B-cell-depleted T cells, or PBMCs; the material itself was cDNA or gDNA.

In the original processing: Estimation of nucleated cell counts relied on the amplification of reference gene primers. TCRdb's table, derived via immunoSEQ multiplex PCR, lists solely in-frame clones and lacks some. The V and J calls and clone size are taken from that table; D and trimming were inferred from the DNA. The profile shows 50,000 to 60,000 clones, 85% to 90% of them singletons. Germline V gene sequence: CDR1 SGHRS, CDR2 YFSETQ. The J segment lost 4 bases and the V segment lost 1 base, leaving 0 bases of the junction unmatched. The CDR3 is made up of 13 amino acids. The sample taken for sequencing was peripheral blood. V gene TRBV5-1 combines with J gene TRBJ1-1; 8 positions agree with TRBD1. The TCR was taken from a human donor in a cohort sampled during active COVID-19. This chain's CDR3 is CASSLTGGTEAFF. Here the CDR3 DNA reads TGCGCCAGCAGCTTGACAGGGGGCACTGAAGCTTTCTTT.